This entry concerns a single T cell receptor beta chain. The data belong to a study of CD8 T cells in Susac syndrome. V dropped 4 bases and J dropped 0; count of bases not matched to a gene: 4. This CDR3 is 15 amino acids long. Germline CDR1 and CDR2: LGHDT and YNNKEL (reference sequence). Reverse transcription of roughly 0.5 to 1 ug RNA used random hexamers. Each CDR3 protein gets one entry after TCRdb re-called the immunoSEQ multiplex PCR reads with MiXCR. The table shows about 210,000 distinct CDR3 sequences, with roughly 94% occurring only once. Sequenced material: CD4+ T cells from PBMCs. This TCR was sampled from a human donor in good health. The J gene is TRBJ2-3, the V gene TRBV3-1, with 7 bases that match TRBD2. DNA of the CDR3: TGTGCCAGCAGCCCGACTAGCCCTAGCACAGATACGCAGTATTTT. This sequence encodes CASSPTSPSTDTQYF.